The next 4 T cell receptor beta chains were all read from a single sample in a study of response to subunit inactivated influenza vaccine (dated by TCRdb to about 2018). The library was obtained by RT-PCR. Sequencing was performed on an Illumina HiSeq 2500. The public sequencing data were trimmed at Q25 with fastp and processed into clonotypes with MiXCR by TCRdb, which kept only in-frame beta chains. When rows share a CDR3 protein, they turn into one entry using the most common DNA and genes. The sample contains some 500,000 distinct CDR3 sequences, 25% of them found a single time. Clones ranked in the top ten supply about 1.9% of the sample. The sequenced sample was CD4+ T cells sorted from PBMCs, obtained more than 4 days after vaccination. All receptors come from a man aged 45-60 years who received an inactivated influenza vaccine. Donor details come from another sample of the same person, matched by shared clones.

CDR3 sequence (DNA): TGTGCCAGCAGTTTAGGCCTACGGATTTCGCCGGAGCAGTTCTTC. As protein: CASSLGLRISPEQFF. J is TRBJ2-1 and V is TRBV6-2 or TRBV6-3; D ambiguous. The CDR3 contains 15 residues. V lost 4 bases and J lost 10, with 20 bases in between. From germline, CDR1 is MNHEY and CDR2 SVGEGT.

The chain uses TRBV7-3 and TRBJ2-5, with D maybe TRBD2 (6 bases). CDR3 length equals 14 residues. V was trimmed by 4 bases and J by 5 bases, leaving 14 bases between them. The germline V gene has CDR1 SGHTA and CDR2 FQGTGA. The CDR3 protein is CASSSGTRRETQYF. CDR3 coding DNA: TGTGCCAGCAGCTCCGGGACTCGACGTGAGACCCAGTACTTC. The complete variable domain, with remaining parts taken from reference TRBV7-3 and TRBJ2-5, reads GAGVSQTPSNKVTEKGKYVELRCDPISGHTALYWYRQSLGQGPEFLIYFQGTGAADDSGLPNDRFFAVRPEGSVSTLKIQRTERGDSAVYLCASSSGTRRETQYFGPGTRLLVL.

The chain links TRBV28 to TRBJ2-1; D might be TRBD2 (6 bases). Trimming removed 9 bases from V and 3 bases from J, with 18 bases in between. Germline V lookup: CDR1 MDHEN, CDR2 SYDVKM. This CDR3 is built from 15 residues. The CDR3 is CASHKGSGIYNEQFF. CDR3 in DNA: TGTGCCAGTCACAAGGGTAGCGGCATCTACAATGAGCAGTTCTTC.

This clonotype came up a few times. CDR3 DNA sequence: TGTGCCAGCAGTCCCCCCCGGGGGGATAAAGAGACCCAGTACTTC. This translates into CASSPPRGDKETQYF. V is TRBV12-3 or TRBV12-4 and J is TRBJ2-5; 7 nucleotides match TRBD2. The ends lost 5 bases at V and 3 bases at J; junction bases unmatched: 9. This CDR3 spans 15 amino acids.